These 16 T cell receptor beta chains were all obtained from the same sample, sequenced in a study of blood T cell repertoires in COVID-19. Sequenced by immunoSEQ multiplex PCR; TCRdb stores in-frame clones only, minus some. The sample contains some 220,000 clones, about 82% of which appear only once. The sequenced sample consisted of peripheral blood. These receptor sequences come from a woman between 65 and 79 years old with COVID-19, enrolled during active disease.

The chain has TRBV20-1 and TRBJ2-1, with D perhaps TRBD1 or TRBD2 (5 bases each). Germline CDR1 and CDR2: DFQATT and SNEGSKA (reference sequence). The CDR3 is 15 amino acids. V lost 3 bases and J 1 base, leaving 13 bases between the germline ends. CDR3 coding DNA: TGCAGTGCTAGTGGGGGAGTGCGTTCCTACAATGAGCAGTTCTTC. Its protein is CSASGGVRSYNEQFF.

The chain is built from TRBV4-3 and TRBJ1-4, with D unresolved. CDR3 length: 15 amino acids. Trimming stripped 0 bases from V and 10 bases from J, with 15 bases between. Looked up from germline, CDR1 is LGHNA and CDR2 is YSLEER. The CDR3 loop reads CASSQDGREMRKLFF. DNA for the CDR3: TGCGCCAGCAGCCAAGATGGTAGGGAGATGAGAAAACTGTTTTTT.

The chain's CDR3 is CASGMGTGAYNEQFF. The DNA for the CDR3 is TGTGCCAGCGGAATGGGGACAGGGGCGTACAATGAGCAGTTCTTC. V and J are TRBV7-6 and TRBJ2-1, with 10 bases lining up with TRBD1. V was pared by 8 bases and J by 4 bases, with 8 bases of the junction left unmatched. In germline, CDR1 is SGHVS, CDR2 FNYEAQ. The CDR3 length is 15 residues.

This chain connects TRBV6-5 to TRBJ1-6, with D perhaps matching TRBD1 (6 bases). The CDR3 consists of 13 residues. CDR1 and CDR2 (germline): MNHEY, SVGAGI. The germline V and J ends were trimmed by 6 bases and 12 bases, with 15 bases remaining between them. The CDR3 bases are TGTGCCAGCAGCTTCGGAGGGGGGGGACCCCTCCACTTT. Amino acids: CASSFGGGGPLHF.

This chain connects TRBV5-1 to TRBJ1-2; a possible D gene is TRBD1 (6 bases). The CDR3 length is 15 residues. V lost 2 bases, J lost 6 bases, and 17 bases lay in between. Germline V gene sequence: CDR1 SGHRS, CDR2 YFSETQ. The CDR3 sequence is CASSFPDRNSDGYTF. DNA of the CDR3: TGCGCCAGCAGCTTTCCTGACAGGAACAGCGATGGCTACACCTTC.

J is TRBJ2-1 and V is TRBV3-1 (or the pseudogene TRBV3-2), with D perhaps matching TRBD2 (7 bases). Deletions cut 4 bases from V and 0 bases from J, with 16 bases between. Germline CDR1 and CDR2: LGHDT and YNNKEL (reference sequence). CDR3 size: 17 residues. In DNA form, the CDR3 reads TGTGCCAGCAGCCCGTGGGGGGGCCCGAGCTCCTACAATGAGCAGTTCTTC. This gives the protein CASSPWGGPSSYNEQFF.

The table lists this clone with many counts. The chain recombines TRBV7-2 with TRBJ1-2, with D possibly TRBD1 on 5 matching bases. The CDR3 runs 13 residues. Per germline, CDR1 SGHTA and CDR2 FQGNSA. Trimming shortened V by 2 bases and J by 4 bases, and 8 bases separated the two germline ends. The CDR3 DNA is TGTGCCAGCAGCTTAACAGGATTCTATGGCTACACCTTC. Translation gives CASSLTGFYGYTF.

The chain employs TRBV30 and TRBJ2-3; D is unclear. Germline V lookup: CDR1 GTSNPN, CDR2 SVGIG (reference sequence). V was shortened by 0 bases and J by 0 bases, with 7 bases between the two germline ends. This CDR3 spans 14 amino acids. The CDR3 nucleotides are TGTGCCTGGAGTGTCGACGGGAGCACAGATACGCAGTATTTT. Amino acid sequence: CAWSVDGSTDTQYF.

The rearrangement links TRBV5-4 to TRBJ1-2, with D uncertain. CDR3 size: 12 residues. V was shortened by 5 bases and J by 7 bases, with 12 bases between the two germline ends. The germline gives CDR1 SGHNT, CDR2 YYREEE (reference sequence). Written as DNA, the CDR3 is TGTGCCAGCAGGCGGATCGGGAGTGGCTACACCTTC. This codes for CASRRIGSGYTF.

The rearrangement uses TRBV7-2 and TRBJ1-2; tentative D call: TRBD1 (6 bases). Deletions cut 0 bases from V and 4 bases from J, with 12 bases between. CDR3 length: 15 residues. CDR1 and CDR2 from the germline V gene are SGHTA and FQGNSA. The CDR3 spells CASSLARGAGYGYTF. CDR3 nucleotide sequence: TGTGCCAGCAGCTTAGCGCGGGGGGCCGGCTATGGCTACACCTTC. The whole variable domain, remainder taken from reference TRBV7-2 and TRBJ1-2, is GAGVSQSPSNKVTEKGKDVELRCDPISGHTALYWYRQSLGQGLEFLIYFQGNSAPDKSGLPSDRFSAERTGGSVSTLTIQRTQQEDSAVYLCASSLARGAGYGYTFGSGTRLTVV.

This chain joins TRBV10-3 and TRBJ1-1; no firm D call. There are 15 residues in the CDR3. Trimming pared 0 bases from V and 3 bases from J, leaving 11 bases between. Germline V lookup: CDR1 ENHRY, CDR2 SYGVKD. The CDR3 is CAISESRQLDTEAFF. CDR3 nucleotides: TGTGCCATCAGTGAGTCGAGGCAGTTGGACACTGAAGCTTTCTTT.

The chain links TRBV30 to TRBJ2-7; 9 nucleotides line up with TRBD1. There are 13 residues in the CDR3. Trimming at V came to 2 bases and at J to 7 bases, leaving 6 bases not matched to a gene. Per germline, CDR1 GTSNPN and CDR2 SVGIG (reference sequence). CDR3: CAWSLQGAGEQYF. As DNA, the CDR3 is TGTGCCTGGAGTCTACAGGGGGCCGGGGAGCAGTACTTC.

The V gene is TRBV19, the J gene TRBJ1-2, with 7 bases lining up with TRBD1. The CDR3 length is 13 residues. Trimming cost V 6 bases and J 8 bases; bases outside gene matches: 9. CDR1 and CDR2 from the germline V gene are LNHDA and SQIVND (reference sequence). CDR3: CASRDRVGHGYTF. The CDR3 DNA sequence: TGTGCCAGTAGAGACAGGGTGGGACACGGCTACACCTTC. Filled out from reference TRBV19 and TRBJ1-2, the complete variable domain reads DGGITQSPKYLFRKEGQNVTLSCEQNLNHDAMYWYRQDPGQGLRLIYYSQIVNDFQKGDIAEGYSVSREKKESFPLTVTSAQKNPTAFYLCASRDRVGHGYTFGSGTRLTVV.

V is TRBV6-2 or TRBV6-3 and J is TRBJ1-2; TRBD1 is a possible D gene (6 bases). The CDR3 is 14 amino acids. The V end was cut by 5 bases, the J end by 6 bases, with 16 bases between. Germline loops: CDR1 MNHEY, CDR2 SVGEGT. This CDR3 reads CASSRPQGLHGYTF. CDR3 DNA sequence: TGTGCCAGCAGTCGCCCTCAGGGGCTCCATGGCTACACCTTC.

This chain connects TRBV5-1 to TRBJ1-6; D is perhaps TRBD1 (6 bases). CDR1 is SGHRS and CDR2 is YFSETQ in the germline V gene. The CDR3 covers 14 residues. V was cut by 4 bases and J by 7 bases, with 12 bases left in between. DNA for the CDR3: TGCGCCAGCAGCCCACAGGGAACCAATTCACCCCTCCACTTT. It specifies CASSPQGTNSPLHF.

This clone was observed once. This chain connects TRBV24-1 to TRBJ2-2, with a tentative D call TRBD1 (6 bases). The CDR3 loop spans 14 amino acids. Germline V gene lookup returns CDR1 KGHDR and CDR2 SFDVKD. With 5 bases removed from V and 3 bases from J, the gap between germline ends came to 9 bases. The CDR3 DNA reads as TGTGCCACCAGTGGGCAGGGGCACACCGGGGAGCTGTTTTTT. Translating gives CATSGQGHTGELFF.